This TCR beta chain was found in a study of T cell changes during pregnancy in multiple sclerosis. The V end was cut by 2 bases, the J end by 4 bases, with 15 bases between. CDR1 is MDHEN and CDR2 is SYDVKM in the germline V gene. The CDR3 consists of 15 residues. Assay: immunoSEQ multiplex PCR; the TCRdb copy retains only in-frame clones and omits some. Here the sample spans about 44,000 clones, 80% to 90% being singletons. The genes are TRBV28 and TRBJ2-7; D possibly corresponds to TRBD1 (5 bases). This receptor was obtained from a female donor with multiple sclerosis, enrolled in a pregnancy study. Sequenced material: CD4+ T cells from peripheral blood mononuclear cells, taken after pregnancy. CDR3 in DNA: TGTGCCAGCAGTTTACAGCCGGGCAGGGCGTACGAGCAGTACTTC. Protein: CASSLQPGRAYEQYF. The variable domain in full, with the rest retrieved from reference TRBV28 and TRBJ2-7, is DVKVTQSSRYLVKRTGEKVFLECVQDMDHENMFWYRQDPGLGLRLIYFSYDVKMKEKGDIPEGYSVSREKKERFSLILESASTNQTSMYLCASSLQPGRAYEQYFGPGTRLTVT.